These T cell receptor beta chains were read from a single sample in a study of siplizumab effects on memory and regulatory T cells. Some clones are missing from TCRdb's copy, which holds only in-frame ones; the method was immunoSEQ multiplex PCR. The sample shows fewer than 100,000 clones, 94% of them seen only once. What was sequenced was non-Treg CD4+ T cells sorted from blood. Receptor source: a human donor in good health. Each CDR3 is given with its conserved first and last residue. Each record gives: D gene, clone size, V gene, J gene, CDR3 protein, CDR3 DNA. D genes are given only for firm matches. Clone size appears in some rows only: once, few, many, or a class for an expanded clone.

-	-	TRBV9	TRBJ1-3	CASSVGWLSGNTIYF	TGTGCCAGCAGCGTAGGTTGGCTCTCTGGAAACACCATATATTTT
-	-	TRBV30	TRBJ1-6	CAWNRGGNSPLHF	TGTGCCTGGAATAGGGGAGGGAATTCACCCCTCCACTTT
-	-	TRBV11-2	TRBJ2-5	CASSLGSQETQYF	TGTGCCAGCAGCTTAGGCAGCCAAGAGACCCAGTACTTC
-	-	TRBV6-5	TRBJ1-1	CASSPTGLNTEAFF	TGTGCCAGCAGCCCAACCGGATTGAACACTGAAGCTTTCTTT
-	-	TRBV5-4	TRBJ2-1	CASFRDYNEQFF	TGTGCCAGCTTCCGGGACTACAATGAGCAGTTCTTC
TRBD1	-	TRBV7-9	TRBJ1-1	CASSLRQGNTEAFF	TGTGCCAGCAGCTTACGACAGGGCAACACTGAAGCTTTCTTT
-	-	TRBV7-8	TRBJ1-5	CASSLKGMSNQPQHF	TGTGCCAGCAGCTTAAAGGGGATGAGCAATCAGCCCCAGCATTTT
-	-	TRBV9	TRBJ2-2	CASSVSASNTGELFF	TGTGCCAGCAGCGTTAGCGCCTCTAACACCGGGGAGCTGTTTTTT
-	-	TRBV7-3	TRBJ2-2	CASSLRGQGRFTGELFF	TGTGCCAGCAGCTTAAGGGGCCAGGGGAGGTTCACCGGGGAGCTGTTTTTT
TRBD2	-	TRBV4-2	TRBJ2-5	CASSQRLGRAETQYF	TGTGCCAGCAGCCAACGCCTGGGGAGGGCAGAGACCCAGTACTTC
-	once	TRBV2	TRBJ2-7	CASNSLAYEQYF	TGTGCCAGCAACTCATTAGCCTACGAGCAGTACTTC
-	-	TRBV2	TRBJ1-3	CASSVGGGSGNTIYF	TGTGCCAGCAGTGTAGGAGGGGGTAGTGGAAACACCATATATTTT
TRBD2	-	TRBV18	TRBJ2-3	CASSPQTSGGAGDTQYF	TGTGCCAGCTCACCTCAGACTAGCGGGGGGGCCGGAGATACGCAGTATTTT
-	-	TRBV11-3	TRBJ2-4	CASSPPGIRRDIQYF	TGTGCCAGCAGCCCCCCCGGGATCCGAAGGGACATTCAGTACTTC
TRBD2	once	TRBV10-3	TRBJ2-7	CATEREGQYEQYF	TGTGCCACCGAGCGGGAGGGCCAGTACGAGCAGTACTTC
-	-	TRBV28	TRBJ1-2	CASSGWGPNYGYTF	TGTGCCAGCAGCGGGTGGGGGCCCAACTATGGCTACACCTTC
-	-	TRBV5-1	TRBJ1-1	CASSLVRVDTEAFF	TGCGCCAGCAGCTTGGTCAGGGTAGACACTGAAGCTTTCTTT
-	-	TRBV10-2	TRBJ2-5	CASIGQTQETQYF	TGCGCCAGCATAGGGCAGACCCAAGAGACCCAGTACTTC
-	-	TRBV19	TRBJ1-4	CASMIGEKLFF	TGTGCCAGTATGATTGGTGAAAAACTGTTTTTT
TRBD1	-	TRBV7-9	TRBJ1-1	CASSPRGQKTEAFF	TGTGCCAGCAGTCCGAGGGGGCAAAAGACTGAAGCTTTCTTT
TRBD1	-	TRBV11-2	TRBJ1-2	CASSQGQGVYGYTF	TGTGCCAGCAGCCAAGGACAGGGAGTCTATGGCTACACCTTC
-	-	TRBV7-3	TRBJ2-1	CASSPDLNNEQFF	TGTGCCAGCAGCCCGGACCTTAACAATGAGCAGTTCTTC
TRBD2	-	TRBV9	TRBJ2-3	CASSVLAGVSTDTQYF	TGTGCCAGCAGCGTGCTAGCGGGAGTATCCACAGATACGCAGTATTTT
-	-	TRBV7-9	TRBJ1-4	CASSLGKTLNEKLFF	TGTGCCAGCAGCTTAGGGAAAACTCTGAATGAAAAACTGTTTTTT
TRBD2	-	TRBV4-2	TRBJ2-2	CASSWGLAGELFF	TGTGCCAGCAGCTGGGGACTAGCCGGGGAGCTGTTTTTT
TRBD2	-	TRBV5-1	TRBJ2-3	CASSSTWAGGTDTQYF	TGCGCCAGCAGCTCGACCTGGGCGGGGGGCACAGATACGCAGTATTTT
-	-	TRBV6-6	TRBJ1-1	CASSYSRGFGTEAFF	TGTGCCAGCAGTTACTCCAGGGGTTTCGGCACTGAAGCTTTCTTT
-	-	TRBV2	TRBJ2-2	CASSEERGGTGELFF	TGTGCCAGCAGTGAAGAAAGGGGCGGCACCGGGGAGCTGTTTTTT
-	-	TRBV15	TRBJ2-7	CATSRTGNYEQYF	TGTGCCACCAGCAGAACAGGGAACTACGAGCAGTACTTC
-	-	TRBV6-5	TRBJ1-2	CASSQQGNYGYTF	TGTGCCAGCAGCCAACAGGGTAACTATGGCTACACCTTC
-	-	TRBV9	TRBJ1-4	CASSFGMNEKLFF	TGTGCCAGCAGCTTCGGGATGAATGAAAAACTGTTTTTT
-	-	TRBV7-9	TRBJ1-2	CASSGSLSGLDGYTF	TGTGCCAGCAGCGGCTCCTTGTCGGGGTTAGATGGCTACACCTTC
TRBD2	-	TRBV5-4	TRBJ2-3	CASSLSGRATDTQYF	TGTGCCAGCAGCTTGTCCGGGAGGGCCACAGATACGCAGTATTTT
-	-	TRBV6-6	TRBJ1-5	CASSVSIHQPQHF	TGTGCCAGCAGCGTATCGATCCATCAGCCCCAGCATTTT
TRBD1	-	TRBV10-2	TRBJ2-2	CASSHLRTGSGELFF	TGCGCCAGCAGTCACCTAAGGACAGGATCCGGGGAGCTGTTTTTT
-	-	TRBV5-1	TRBJ2-4	CASSLESRENIQYF	TGCGCCAGCAGCTTGGAATCGCGCGAAAACATTCAGTACTTC
-	-	TRBV6-6	TRBJ2-2	CASIKSNTGELFF	TGTGCCAGCATAAAATCGAACACCGGGGAGCTGTTTTTT
-	-	TRBV2	TRBJ2-7	CASSDLGLYEQYF	TGTGCCAGCAGTGACTTGGGGCTTTACGAGCAGTACTTC
TRBD2	once	TRBV6-5	TRBJ2-3	CASSGLAGGIDTQYF	TGTGCCAGCAGTGGACTAGCGGGAGGTATAGATACGCAGTATTTT
-	-	TRBV18	TRBJ2-3	CASSPVLAADTQYF	TGTGCCAGCTCACCAGTACTAGCTGCAGATACGCAGTATTTT
-	-	TRBV5-5	TRBJ2-2	CASSLSQGVGELFF	TGTGCCAGCAGCTTGTCACAGGGAGTCGGGGAGCTGTTTTTT
TRBD1	-	TRBV19	TRBJ1-4	CASSMEGALTNEKLFF	TGTGCCAGTAGTATGGAGGGGGCGCTCACTAATGAAAAACTGTTTTTT
-	-	TRBV5-4	TRBJ2-3	CASSLEAAGRGDTQYF	TGTGCCAGCAGCTTGGAGGCGGCCGGTCGTGGAGATACGCAGTATTTT
TRBD1	-	TRBV15	TRBJ1-3	CATSGGTGSGNTIYF	TGTGCCACCAGCGGGGGGACAGGCTCTGGAAACACCATATATTTT
-	-	TRBV27	TRBJ2-3	CASSFYKGPTDTQYF	TGTGCCAGCAGTTTCTATAAGGGACCCACAGATACGCAGTATTTT
TRBD1	-	TRBV11-2	TRBJ2-7	CASSSETGNEQYF	TGTGCCAGCAGCTCCGAGACAGGGAACGAGCAGTACTTC
-	-	TRBV2	TRBJ1-4	CATTIGGGRNEKLFF	TGTGCCACCACAATCGGTGGGGGCCGCAATGAAAAACTGTTTTTT
-	-	TRBV4-2	TRBJ1-1	CASSVGHGGTEAFF	TGTGCCAGCAGCGTTGGGCACGGAGGGACTGAAGCTTTCTTT
-	-	TRBV11-3	TRBJ1-2	CASSFRGTTNYGYTF	TGTGCCAGCAGCTTCCGGGGGACAACTAACTATGGCTACACCTTC
-	-	TRBV9	TRBJ1-4	CASSVGADWEKLFF	TGTGCCAGCAGCGTAGGTGCTGACTGGGAAAAACTGTTTTTT
-	-	TRBV5-1	TRBJ1-3	CASSSGPLFPANTIYF	TGCGCCAGCAGCTCGGGCCCATTATTCCCTGCAAACACCATATATTTT
-	once	TRBV4-1	TRBJ1-2	CASSQDGARGYTF	TGCGCCAGCAGCCAAGACGGGGCGAGGGGCTACACCTTC